Given below is one T cell receptor (beta chain) in context. This sample was taken from a study of blood T cell repertoires in COVID-19. In the study overall: T cells, B-cell-depleted T cells, or PBMCs supplied cDNA or gDNA.

The V gene lost 5 bases and the J gene lost 9 bases, with 11 bases spanning the gap. This CDR3 has 12 residues. Germline values: CDR1 SGHNT, CDR2 YENEEA. The table came from immunoSEQ multiplex PCR; TCRdb's copy has only in-frame clones and leaves some out. Counted here are about 120,000 clones, around nine tenths occurring once; the ten biggest clones make up more than 2%. The source material was peripheral blood. The clonotype comes from a woman in her fifties or sixties with acute or convalescent COVID-19. V usage is TRBV11-3 and J usage is TRBJ2-1; tentative D call: TRBD1 (6 bases). The CDR3 is CASSTGIGEQFF. CDR3 DNA: TGTGCCAGCAGCACAGGGATTGGTGAGCAGTTCTTC.